The clone carrying this TCR beta chain has only a few counts. This record belongs to a study of T-cell memory formation after mild COVID-19. At the level of the study: TCR clusters were mostly donor specific.

V dropped 0 bases and J dropped 3 bases, with 8 bases sitting between them. Germline assignment: CDR1 DFQATT and CDR2 SNEGSKA (reference sequence). The CDR3 is 13 amino acids. After 5'RACE with constant-segment primers, TCR alpha and TCR beta cDNA libraries carrying sample barcodes and UMIs were obtained. TCRdb redid the calling of the 5' RACE reads with MiXCR, one entry per CDR3 protein. This sample has over 400,000 distinct CDR3 sequences, with 20% to 30% found just once. The receptor comes from an adult woman who had mild COVID-19 (a few samples of this study predate the infection). Cell type and time point are not known. This chain uses TRBV20-1 with TRBJ2-5; D gene uncertain. Material: PBMCs or a T cell subset sorted from them (not recorded which). CDR3 loop: CSARDRAKETQYF. The CDR3 DNA reads TGCAGTGCTAGAGATCGGGCAAAAGAGACCCAGTACTTC.